The rows below give T cell receptor beta chains drawn from one sample of a study of PD-1 blockade in classical Hodgkin lymphoma. Produced via immunoSEQ multiplex PCR; TCRdb's table is partial and in-frame only. The data show around 17,000 clones, around four fifths seen once. The material was CD4+ T cells from blood, obtained at baseline. These receptors came from a human donor with classical Hodgkin lymphoma. Both conserved end residues are part of each CDR3. The D gene is left open where the match is weak. The size field is filled for only some rows; it gives once, few, many or a size class.

v_call: TRBV28; clone_size: NA; d_call: NA; j_call: TRBJ2-1; cdr3_aa: CASSYGAGLRNYNEQFF; cdr3_nt: TGTGCCAGCAGTTACGGGGCGGGACTTCGAAACTACAATGAGCAGTTCTTC
v_call: TRBV5-1; clone_size: NA; d_call: TRBD2; j_call: TRBJ2-3; cdr3_aa: CASSLEGLAGGPDTQYF; cdr3_nt: TGCGCCAGCAGCTTGGAGGGACTAGCGGGAGGGCCAGATACGCAGTATTTT
v_call: TRBV13; clone_size: NA; d_call: TRBD2; j_call: TRBJ2-7; cdr3_aa: CASSLRRLAGSYEQYF; cdr3_nt: TGTGCCAGCAGCTTAAGGCGACTAGCGGGGTCCTACGAGCAGTACTTC
v_call: TRBV13; clone_size: NA; d_call: NA; j_call: TRBJ2-7; cdr3_aa: CASRRSGGAYEQYF; cdr3_nt: TGTGCCAGCAGACGGTCAGGGGGGGCCTACGAGCAGTACTTC
v_call: TRBV7-2; clone_size: NA; d_call: TRBD1; j_call: TRBJ2-2; cdr3_aa: CASSNRDRGEARLFF; cdr3_nt: TGTGCCAGCAGCAACCGGGACAGGGGGGAGGCACGGCTGTTTTTT
v_call: TRBV5-4; clone_size: NA; d_call: TRBD2; j_call: TRBJ2-3; cdr3_aa: CAGGTSGGTDTQYF; cdr3_nt: TGTGCCGGAGGGACTAGCGGGGGAACAGATACGCAGTATTTT
v_call: TRBV5-1; clone_size: NA; d_call: TRBD2; j_call: TRBJ2-1; cdr3_aa: CASSFIASGGAGPVYEQFF; cdr3_nt: TGCGCCAGCAGCTTCATAGCTAGCGGGGGGGCCGGCCCAGTGTATGAGCAGTTCTTC
v_call: TRBV25-1; clone_size: NA; d_call: NA; j_call: TRBJ1-2; cdr3_aa: CASSLLTDSYGYTF; cdr3_nt: TGTGCCAGCAGCCTACTAACGGACAGCTATGGCTACACCTTC
v_call: TRBV5-3; clone_size: NA; d_call: NA; j_call: TRBJ1-5; cdr3_aa: CARSLVGPQGEQPQHF; cdr3_nt: TGTGCCAGAAGCTTGGTGGGGCCACAGGGCGAGCAGCCCCAGCATTTT
v_call: TRBV19; clone_size: NA; d_call: NA; j_call: TRBJ1-1; cdr3_aa: CASSIGRRVDTEAFF; cdr3_nt: TGTGCCAGTAGTATAGGCCGTCGGGTCGACACTGAAGCTTTCTTT
v_call: TRBV7-9; clone_size: NA; d_call: TRBD1; j_call: TRBJ2-1; cdr3_aa: CASSLFLTGQGAYEQFF; cdr3_nt: TGTGCCAGCAGCTTATTCTTGACGGGACAGGGGGCTTATGAGCAGTTCTTC
v_call: TRBV10-3; clone_size: NA; d_call: NA; j_call: TRBJ2-2; cdr3_aa: CAISELTAGDTGELFF; cdr3_nt: TGTGCCATCAGTGAACTTACGGCAGGGGACACCGGGGAGCTGTTTTTT
v_call: TRBV9; clone_size: NA; d_call: NA; j_call: TRBJ2-2; cdr3_aa: CASSVDGGRLIGELFF; cdr3_nt: TGTGCCAGCAGCGTAGACGGCGGGCGGCTCATCGGGGAGCTGTTTTTT
v_call: TRBV19; clone_size: NA; d_call: NA; j_call: TRBJ2-7; cdr3_aa: CASSSIAESTYEQYF; cdr3_nt: TGTGCCAGTAGTTCAATAGCGGAGTCCACCTACGAGCAGTACTTC
v_call: TRBV5-6; clone_size: once; d_call: TRBD2; j_call: TRBJ2-1; cdr3_aa: CASSHRLAGQFF; cdr3_nt: TGTGCCAGCAGCCATCGACTAGCGGGCCAGTTCTTC
v_call: TRBV27; clone_size: NA; d_call: TRBD1; j_call: TRBJ2-7; cdr3_aa: CASSRPGTEKEQYF; cdr3_nt: TGTGCCAGCAGTCGCCCCGGGACAGAAAAAGAGCAGTACTTC
v_call: TRBV28; clone_size: once; d_call: NA; j_call: TRBJ1-4; cdr3_aa: CASSFGPEKLFF; cdr3_nt: TGTGCCAGCAGTTTTGGGCCTGAAAAACTGTTTTTT
v_call: TRBV7-3; clone_size: NA; d_call: NA; j_call: TRBJ2-7; cdr3_aa: CASSPYNEQYF; cdr3_nt: TGTGCCAGCAGCCCCTACAACGAGCAGTACTTC
v_call: TRBV5-1; clone_size: once; d_call: NA; j_call: TRBJ1-5; cdr3_aa: CASSPEDSRNQPQHF; cdr3_nt: TGCGCCAGCAGCCCCGAGGACAGTCGAAATCAGCCCCAGCATTTT
v_call: TRBV23-1; clone_size: NA; d_call: NA; j_call: TRBJ2-2; cdr3_aa: CASSQSQGEGNGELFF; cdr3_nt: TGCGCCAGCAGTCAATCGCAGGGAGAGGGAAACGGGGAGCTGTTTTTT